This T cell receptor beta chain comes out of a study of somatic mutations in cytotoxic T cells in rheumatoid arthritis. General study findings and limits: In about an eighth of the 65 patients, the largest CD8+ clone exceeded 20% of CD8+ cells. Which antigens the expanded CD8+ clones targeted was unknown.

Isolation of the CD4+ and CD8+ populations was accomplished via positive magnetic bead selection, with purity assessed by flow cytometry. With regard to this clone: Its specificity is not known.

Germline loops: CDR1 SGHTA, CDR2 FQGTGA. Trimming removed 5 bases from V and 9 bases from J, with 20 bases in between. The length of the CDR3 is 15 residues. As handled by the study authors: Matches to published virus-specific TCRB sequences were rare among patient CD8+ clones larger than 1%. Clones were sequenced by immunoSEQ multiplex PCR, and TCRdb holds only the in-frame ones, with some missing. V and J calls plus clone size are reproduced from that table; the DNA served to infer D and trimming. The sample lists roughly 11,000 clones, roughly 78% occurring once. The sequencing sample was made of CD8+ T cells sorted from blood. This sequence joins TRBV7-3 and TRBJ2-1; D may correspond to TRBD1 or TRBD2 (5 bases each). The clonotype originates from an adult with rheumatoid arthritis. CDR3 region: CASSPNTGPLVEQFF. The CDR3, as DNA: TGTGCCAGCAGCCCAAATACGGGACCACTGGTTGAGCAGTTCTTC.